The T cell receptor beta chain described here comes from a study of Ad26.COV2.S vaccination and SARS-CoV-2 variants (dated by TCRdb to the early 2020s). Looking at the study overall: Donors in the vaccine arm were drawn from COV1001, a multicentre, randomized, double-blind, placebo-controlled phase I-IIa trial testing Ad26.COV2.S in healthy adults. Ad26.COV2.S was given intramuscularly at 5x10^10 or 1x10^11 viral particles, as a single shot or as two shots 56 days apart. TCRbeta repertoire sequencing served as the tool for gauging how specific and how broad the SARS-CoV-2-reactive T cell receptors were following Ad26.COV2.S vaccination. The TCR-sequenced set comprised approximately 30 samples: around 20 Ad26.COV2.S vaccine recipients, 5 placebo recipients and 8 SARS-CoV-2 convalescent individuals. Trial participants were randomized into five groups of five: low-dose or high-dose Ad26.COV2.S given once or twice, or placebo on both occasions. Investigators did not know the trial group allocation while performing experiments and assessing outcomes.

The immunoSEQ Assay was the method used to sequence TCRbeta CDR3 regions. After extraction, genomic DNA underwent amplification by bias-controlled multiplex PCR, followed by high-throughput sequencing. In the original analysis: To quantify the absolute abundance of every unique TCRbeta CDR3 region, sequences were collapsed and filtered. Usable DNA was measured by amplifying reference genes present in all nucleated cells, and TCRbeta template counts were normalized to that usable DNA to estimate T cell fraction. Repertoire TCRs were annotated as SARS-CoV-2-specific when V gene, CDR3 amino acid sequence and J gene were exactly matched to a known reactive TCR set. The reference SARS-CoV-2 TCR set was derived from MIRA and filtered for enrichment in COVID-19-positive ImmuneCODE repertoires, a step that removed public or cross-reactive TCRs. Using the MIRA antigens, annotated TCRs were further analysed by specific ORF or by position within an ORF. Breadth was defined as the number of annotated unique rearrangements divided by the total number of unique productive rearrangements, and depth was defined as the summed frequency of the annotated unique rearrangements. Group comparisons of TCR breadth used two-sided Wilcoxon rank-sum tests. TCRdb holds this immuneACCESS table with in-frame rearrangements only. Some clones are missing; in checked studies, unresolved V genes explain under half, and the rest has no known cause. That table furnishes V, J and clone size, whereas the DNA furnished D and trimming. The sample records hundreds of thousands of clones, 88% of which are singletons. The ten largest clones take up approximately 5.9% of the sample.

What the work shows at the level of the full study, not this receptor alone: Vaccine and placebo recipients had comparable non-spike TCR breadth, which fits with the vaccine containing only spike. It was noted by the authors that total T cell responses may have been underestimated by the TCR breadth and depth analyses. The study was not powered for comparison of responses between vaccine doses or regimens. Ad26.COV2.S recipients had higher spike-specific TCR breadth than placebo recipients (P = 0.0014). Substantial breadth of spike-specific CD8+ and CD4+ T cell responses was reported after vaccination.

The treatment or condition tag for this specimen amounts to: about 20 received Ad26.COV2.S at low or high dose, single or two shots; roughly 5 received placebo; per-sample allocation not given. For vaccine and placebo recipients, the sequenced repertoires came from samples collected on day 63 after the first injection. Cohort 1b enrolled about two dozen adults aged 18-55 years at a single site in Boston, USA, between 29 July and 7 August 2020. Ad26.COV2.S consisted of a replication-incompetent adenovirus type 26 vector by which a prefusion-stabilized SARS-CoV-2 spike protein from the original Wuhan strain was expressed. The CDR3 runs 17 amino acids, cysteine and phenylalanine included. The CDR3 DNA has 51 bases and is translated from base 1. Trimming costs V 1 base and J 0 bases, and their ends lie 13 bases apart. The germline V gene supplies CDR1 SGHVS and CDR2 FQNEAQ. As for this clone: What antigen it recognizes has not been identified. Per-base quality was not reported, and no clone a single base away is much larger than it.

The sequence was obtained from a person aged 18-60 years who received the Ad26.COV2.S COVID-19 vaccine or a placebo. The sequence is built from TRBV7-8 and TRBJ1-3; perhaps TRBD1 is the D gene, with 5 bases matching. The sample consisted of peripheral blood, taken in a trial of Ad26.COV2.S vaccine versus placebo. The base sequence is TGTGCCAGCAGCTTAGAGTCAGGGTTAATCTCTGGAAACACCATATATTTT. It codes for CASSLESGLISGNTIYF.